This T cell receptor beta chain was identified in a study of shared clonotypes between healthy human individuals. Clones were sequenced by immunoSEQ multiplex PCR, and TCRdb holds only the in-frame ones, with some missing. Of approximately 2.5 million clones listed, around nine tenths are singletons. The CDR3 covers 14 residues. Trimming took 8 bases from V and 4 from J; bases not matched to a gene: 5. CDR1 and CDR2 from the germline V gene are SGHTA and FQGNSA. Of note for this clone: Other DNA sequences in this sample translate to the same CDR3.

The source is a man younger than 35 in good health. The sample taken for sequencing was naive CD4+ T cells sorted from blood. Subset specified: CD45RA+ positively selected. This rearrangement joins TRBV7-2 to TRBJ2-7; 13 bases agree with TRBD2. In DNA form, the CDR3 reads TGTGCCAGCTCCTCGGGACTAGCGGGGTACGAGCAGTACTTC. This encodes CASSSGLAGYEQYF.